These 20 T cell receptor beta chains were all obtained from the same sample, sequenced in a study of Ad26.COV2.S vaccination and SARS-CoV-2 variants. Measured with immunoSEQ multiplex PCR; TCRdb has only the in-frame clones, and not every one. The sample lists about 680,000 clones, about 89% occurring once. Treatment of the sample: about 20 received Ad26.COV2.S at low or high dose, single or two shots; 5 received placebo; per-sample allocation not given. Samples came from day 63 after the first vaccine or placebo injection. Sequencing used peripheral blood, obtained in a trial of Ad26.COV2.S vaccine versus placebo. These receptors all stem from a person aged 18-65 years who received the Ad26.COV2.S COVID-19 vaccine or a placebo.

Remarks on this clone: The same CDR3 also results from other DNA sequences found in this sample. This rearrangement joins TRBV6-5 to TRBJ1-1, with D unclear. Per germline, CDR1 MNHEY and CDR2 SVGAGI. This CDR3 contains 15 residues. V lost 0 bases and J 0 bases, leaving 8 bases between the germline ends. The CDR3 protein is CASSYSGVMNTEAFF. The DNA for the CDR3 is TGTGCCAGCAGTTACTCGGGAGTCATGAACACTGAAGCTTTCTTT.

This chain connects TRBV18 to TRBJ2-3; D possibly corresponds to TRBD1 (5 bases). CDR1 KGHSH and CDR2 LQKENI come from the germline V gene. Trimming took 1 base from V and 5 from J, leaving 10 bases between them. This CDR3 comprises 14 residues. The CDR3 region has the DNA TGTGCCAGCTCACCACTGACAGAAGAAGATACGCAGTATTTT. Translation gives CASSPLTEEDTQYF.

This chain links TRBV27 with TRBJ2-7; 7 nucleotides agree with TRBD1. V lost 3 bases to trimming and J lost 5 bases; unmatched junction nucleotides: 13. Per the germline V gene, CDR1 is MNHEY and CDR2 is SMNVEV (reference sequence). This CDR3 has 16 residues. In nucleotides, the CDR3 is TGTGCCAGCAGTTTGGCTGGGGACAGAAAGCGCCACGAGCAGTACTTC. Its protein is CASSLAGDRKRHEQYF.

As regards this clone: Within the sample, other DNA sequences also encode this same CDR3. The chain combines TRBV19 with TRBJ2-7, with 10 bases identical to TRBD1. CDR3 size: 14 residues. Germline loops: CDR1 LNHDA, CDR2 SQIVND (reference sequence). The V and J ends lost 3 bases and 6 bases, in that order; junction bases with no gene match: 5. The CDR3 loop is CASSIPGTGAEQYF. Written as DNA, the CDR3 is TGTGCCAGTAGTATCCCCGGGACAGGGGCCGAGCAGTACTTC.

CDR3 region: CASSERREFRDEQFF. CDR3 nucleotide sequence: TGCGCCAGCAGTGAACGGCGGGAGTTCAGGGATGAGCAGTTCTTC. This chain uses TRBV10-1 with TRBJ2-1; 7 bases fit TRBD2. With 3 bases clipped from V and 8 bases from J, the junction kept 10 bases outside the gene matches. The CDR3 loop spans 15 amino acids. Germline-derived CDR1 and CDR2 are WNHNN and SYGVQD (reference sequence).

The genes are TRBV18 and TRBJ1-3; D uncertain. V gave up 6 bases and J gave up 0 bases, with 12 bases separating them. The CDR3 is 15 amino acids. Germline CDR1 reads KGHSH; CDR2 reads LQKENI. CDR3 bases: TGTGCCAGCTCGCCATTGGCCCACTCTGGAAACACCATATATTTT. It codes for CASSPLAHSGNTIYF.

The chain joins TRBV10-2 to TRBJ2-1, with 11 bases aligning to TRBD2. This CDR3 is built from 14 residues. Losses at the gene ends were 2 bases for V and 6 bases for J; bases not matched to a gene: 0. Looked up from germline, CDR1 is WSHSY and CDR2 is SAAADI. This CDR3 reads CASSETSGGNEQFF. DNA of the CDR3: TGCGCCAGCAGTGAGACTAGCGGGGGCAATGAGCAGTTCTTC.

The V call is TRBV6-5, the J call TRBJ1-1; D is ambiguous. Trimming stripped 7 bases from V and 3 bases from J, with 3 bases between. Germline V gives CDR1 MNHEY, CDR2 SVGAGI. This CDR3 spans 10 amino acids. The chain's CDR3 is CASKDTEAFF. The CDR3 DNA reads as TGTGCCAGCAAGGACACTGAAGCTTTCTTT.

This chain connects TRBV4-3 to TRBJ1-4; 7 bases agree with TRBD1. Germline assignment: CDR1 LGHNA and CDR2 YSLEER. The CDR3 has 15 residues. V dropped 1 base and J dropped 8; count of bases not matched to a gene: 7. The CDR3 DNA reads TGCGCCAGCAGCCAAGCTGACAGGGTAAAGGAAAAACTGTTTTTT. This codes for CASSQADRVKEKLFF.

This clone turned up a few times. The rearrangement uses TRBV14 and TRBJ1-6; D gene unclear. CDR1 and CDR2 from the germline V gene are SGHDN and FVKESK. The CDR3 is 17 residues long. The V end was cut by 0 bases, the J end by 13 bases, with 22 bases between. The CDR3 is CASSQEGRGFSAGPLHF. The CDR3, as DNA: TGTGCCAGCAGCCAAGAAGGGAGAGGGTTTTCAGCTGGGCCCCTCCACTTT.

V and J are TRBV7-6 and TRBJ2-1; D could derive from TRBD1 or TRBD2 (5 bases each). Trimming pared 1 base from V and 15 bases from J, leaving 16 bases between. There are 13 residues in the CDR3. Looked up from germline, CDR1 is SGHVS and CDR2 is FNYEAQ. The CDR3, as DNA: TGTGCCAGCAGCTTAGGAGTTTCCGGGGCCCCGTTCTTC. It codes for CASSLGVSGAPFF. The full variable domain, rest sourced from reference TRBV7-6 and TRBJ2-1, is GAGVSQSPRYKVTKRGQDVALRCDPISGHVSLYWYRQALGQGPEFLTYFNYEAQQDKSGLPNDRFSAERPEGSISTLTIQRTEQRDSAMYRCASSLGVSGAPFFGPGTRLTVL.

In DNA, the CDR3 is TGTGCCAGCAGCTTAGTCCTGGACAGGGGGAACACAGATACGCAGTATTTT. Translating gives CASSLVLDRGNTDTQYF. The rearrangement links TRBV13 to TRBJ2-3; TRBD1 matches 10 bases. The ends lost 1 base at V and 2 bases at J; junction bases unmatched: 6. CDR1 is PRHDT, CDR2 FYEKMQ, per germline (reference sequence). The CDR3 has 17 residues.

This clone was seen once. The chain couples TRBV4-2 to TRBJ1-5; TRBD1 agrees at 10 bases. The length of the CDR3 is 16 residues. J was trimmed by 4 bases and V by 1 base; bases with no gene match: 4. The germline gives CDR1 LGHNA, CDR2 YNFKEQ. The CDR3 DNA is TGTGCCAGCAGCCAAGTCCGGACAGGGGGGAATCAGCCCCAGCATTTT. Protein sequence: CASSQVRTGGNQPQHF.

The genes are TRBV30 and TRBJ2-4, with TRBD1 matching over 10 bases. This CDR3 is built from 15 residues. Germline V gene sequence: CDR1 GTSNPN, CDR2 SVGIG (reference sequence). J gave up 9 bases and V 3 bases, and 11 bases lay outside the gene matches. Here the CDR3 reads CAWRIRDRGTSIQYF. In DNA, the CDR3 is TGTGCCTGGAGGATCCGGGACAGGGGAACGAGCATTCAGTACTTC.

This clone was recorded only once. The chain couples TRBV24-1 to TRBJ2-5; 10 bases are a match to TRBD2. Unmatched junction bases numbered 7, after V lost 5 bases and J lost 5 bases. The CDR3 totals 15 residues. Germline assignment: CDR1 KGHDR and CDR2 SFDVKD. DNA of the CDR3: TGTGCCACCAGTGCTGTAGCGGGGGGCCCGGAGACCCAGTACTTC. It specifies CATSAVAGGPETQYF.

The gene calls are TRBV19 and TRBJ1-5, with a tentative D call TRBD1 (6 bases). The V gene's germline CDR1 is LNHDA and CDR2 SQIVND (reference sequence). The CDR3 consists of 16 residues. The V end lost 4 bases, the J end lost 3 bases, and 16 bases lay between the germline ends. The CDR3 sequence is CASSTHLTGLNQPQHF. CDR3 sequence (DNA): TGTGCCAGTAGTACCCACCTAACAGGGCTCAATCAGCCCCAGCATTTT.

The chain is built from TRBV6-5 and TRBJ1-1, with D unresolved. The CDR3 is 12 residues long. CDR1 and CDR2 (germline): MNHEY, SVGAGI. The V end was cut by 4 bases, the J end by 4 bases, with 7 bases between. This CDR3 is CASSWDFTEAFF. For the CDR3, the DNA is TGTGCCAGCAGTTGGGATTTCACTGAAGCTTTCTTT.

V is TRBV3-1 (or the pseudogene TRBV3-2) and J is TRBJ2-1, with D possibly TRBD1 on 5 matching bases. Germline V gene lookup returns CDR1 LGHDT and CDR2 YNNKEL (reference sequence). This CDR3 has 15 amino acids. V lost 4 bases, J lost 0 bases, and 10 bases lay in between. The CDR3 DNA reads TGTGCCAGCAGCCCCCAGGGCACCTCCTACAATGAGCAGTTCTTC. Translated: CASSPQGTSYNEQFF.

This clone was observed a handful of times. The chain recombines TRBV12-3 or TRBV12-4 with TRBJ2-7, with a weak D call TRBD1 (5 bases). The CDR3 covers 12 residues. Trimming removed 9 bases at V and 0 bases at J, with 9 bases between. Here the CDR3 DNA reads TGTGCCAGTCGACAGAGCTCCTACGAGCAGTACTTC. Translation: CASRQSSYEQYF.

This sequence joins TRBV6-5 and TRBJ1-6; 9 bases agree with TRBD1. Unmatched junction bases numbered 5, after V lost 6 bases and J lost 8 bases. Germline CDR1 reads MNHEY; CDR2 reads SVGAGI. The CDR3 length is 14 residues. The CDR3 DNA sequence: TGTGCCAGCAGACGGGGACAGGGCTATTCACCCCTCCACTTT. Translation: CASRRGQGYSPLHF.